The 17 T cell receptor beta chains presented below share a single source sample, sequenced in a study of blood T cell repertoires in COVID-19. Assay: immunoSEQ multiplex PCR; the TCRdb copy retains only in-frame clones and omits some. The repertoire holds over 130,000 clones, with 80% to 90% as singletons. What was sequenced was peripheral blood. All receptors come from a man in his sixties or seventies with acute or convalescent COVID-19.

This sequence joins TRBV5-1 and TRBJ2-5, with 8 bases lining up with TRBD1. The germline V gene has CDR1 SGHRS and CDR2 YFSETQ. This CDR3 comprises 16 residues. The V segment lost 2 bases and the J segment 5 bases; nucleotides outside the gene matches: 11. CDR3 residues: CASSFFSGGILETQYF. The CDR3 nucleotides read TGCGCCAGCAGCTTTTTCTCAGGGGGCATTTTGGAGACCCAGTACTTC. The full variable domain, in which reference TRBV5-1 and TRBJ2-5 provide the parts outside the CDR3, is KAGVTQTPRYLIKTRGQQVTLSCSPISGHRSVSWYQQTPGQGLQFLFEYFSETQRNKGNFPGRFSGRQFSNSRSEMNVSTLELGDSALYLCASSFFSGGILETQYFGPGTRLLVL.

CDR3 nucleotide sequence: TGTGCCAGCAGCCCTATCAGGGGTAGCACCGGGGAGCTGTTTTTT. Amino acid sequence: CASSPIRGSTGELFF. The chain uses TRBV5-6 and TRBJ2-2, with D possibly matching TRBD1 (6 bases). The CDR3 is 15 residues long. Per the germline V gene, CDR1 is SGHDT and CDR2 is YYEEEE. With 4 bases removed from V and 4 bases from J, the gap between germline ends came to 14 bases.

This rearrangement joins TRBV28 to TRBJ1-1; a possible D gene is TRBD1 (5 bases). This CDR3 spans 13 amino acids. The V end was cut by 4 bases, the J end by 4 bases, with 10 bases between. The germline CDR1 and CDR2 sequences are MDHEN and SYDVKM. The CDR3 DNA follows: TGTGCCAGCAGTTCACCAGACAGCACTGAAGCTTTCTTT. It encodes CASSSPDSTEAFF.

This chain uses TRBV6-5 with TRBJ1-3; D is perhaps TRBD1 (5 bases). V lost 6 bases and J lost 1, with 13 bases in between. The CDR3 is 15 amino acids. CDR1 is MNHEY and CDR2 is SVGAGI in the germline V gene. Written as DNA, the CDR3 is TGTGCCAGCAGGAGACTTAGGGGTTCTGGAAACACCATATATTTT. It translates to CASRRLRGSGNTIYF.

The rearrangement uses TRBV29-1 and TRBJ1-1; D not certain. The germline V gene encodes CDR1 SQVTM and CDR2 ANQGSEA. The CDR3 runs 14 residues. Trimming took off 8 bases at V and 0 bases at J, with 16 bases between the two ends. The CDR3 sequence: CSTISGQLNTEAFF. In nucleotides, the CDR3 is TGCAGCACCATATCTGGGCAATTGAACACTGAAGCTTTCTTT. Based on the CDR3 plus reference TRBV29-1 and TRBJ1-1, the full variable domain is SAVISQKPSRDICQRGTSLTIQCQVDSQVTMMFWYRQQPGQSLTLIATANQGSEATYESGFVIDKFPISRPNLTFSTLTVSNMSPEDSSIYLCSTISGQLNTEAFFGQGTRLTVV.

This chain connects TRBV6-2 or TRBV6-3 to TRBJ2-5; 7 nucleotides match TRBD1. J lost 3 bases, V lost 6 bases, and 13 bases had no gene match. The CDR3 consists of 16 residues. CDR1 is MNHEY and CDR2 is SVGEGT in the germline V gene. Written as DNA, the CDR3 is TGTGCCAGCAGCCCGCCGACAGGGAGAGGGGAAGAGACCCAGTACTTC. This codes for CASSPPTGRGEETQYF.

The table lists this clone with a count of one. V usage is TRBV4-3 and J usage is TRBJ2-5; 7 positions agree with TRBD1. Trimming took 0 bases from V and 2 from J; bases not matched to a gene: 9. Germline-derived CDR1 and CDR2 are LGHNA and YSLEER. This CDR3 is built from 17 residues. The CDR3 region is CASSQDKTGTVQETQYF. The CDR3 DNA is TGCGCCAGCAGCCAAGATAAGACGGGGACAGTGCAAGAGACCCAGTACTTC.

V gene TRBV14 combines with J gene TRBJ2-5; TRBD1 is a possible D gene (5 bases). The CDR3 totals 14 residues. Deletions cut 4 bases from V and 3 bases from J, with 12 bases between. Germline V gene data show CDR1 as SGHDN and CDR2 as FVKESK. CDR3 region: CASSPMGREETQYF. In DNA form, the CDR3 reads TGTGCCAGCAGCCCCATGGGGCGAGAAGAGACCCAGTACTTC. Full variable domain (rest looked up from reference TRBV14 and TRBJ2-5): EAGVTQFPSHSVIEKGQTVTLRCDPISGHDNLYWYRRVMGKEIKFLLHFVKESKQDESGMPNNRFLAERTGGTYSTLKVQPAELEDSGVYFCASSPMGREETQYFGPGTRLLVL.

J is TRBJ2-2 and V is TRBV5-4; perhaps TRBD1 as D (5 bases). CDR1 SGHNT and CDR2 YYREEE come from the germline V gene (reference sequence). V shed 1 base and J shed 6 bases, with 13 bases lying between them. The CDR3 is 15 amino acids. CDR3 sequence reads: CASSLKAGIPGELFF. The CDR3 DNA reads TGTGCCAGCAGCTTGAAAGCAGGGATTCCCGGGGAGCTGTTTTTT.

This clone occurred a few times. The V and J genes are TRBV6-5 and TRBJ1-3; D gene uncertain. CDR1 and CDR2 from the germline V gene are MNHEY and SVGAGI. CDR3 length: 13 residues. V lost 5 bases and J 3 bases, leaving 8 bases between the germline ends. The CDR3 coding sequence is TGTGCCAGCAGTCCCTTTTATGGAAACACCATATATTTT. Residues: CASSPFYGNTIYF.

This sequence joins TRBV7-2 and TRBJ2-7; 8 nucleotides agree with TRBD2. Germline lookup yields CDR1 SGHTA and CDR2 FQGNSA. J lost 5 bases, V lost 2 bases, and 8 bases had no gene match. The CDR3 spans 15 residues. The CDR3 DNA reads TGTGCCAGCAGCTTAAGAGCGCTAGCGGGCCACGAGCAGTACTTC. It specifies CASSLRALAGHEQYF.

The chain links TRBV19 to TRBJ2-1, with 7 positions matching TRBD2. CDR1 and CDR2 from the germline V gene are LNHDA and SQIVND (reference sequence). The CDR3 loop spans 18 amino acids. J gave up 4 bases and V 7 bases, and 19 bases lay outside the gene matches. CDR3 loop: CASTSILTSPYAYNEQFF. The CDR3 DNA sequence: TGTGCCAGTACCAGTATATTGACTAGCCCCTATGCATACAATGAGCAGTTCTTC.

In DNA form, the CDR3 reads TGTGCCAGCAGTGAAATTGTGGGACTTTACACAGATACGCAGTATTTT. Amino acid sequence: CASSEIVGLYTDTQYF. The rearrangement links TRBV25-1 to TRBJ2-3; D may be TRBD2 (6 bases). V was shortened by 2 bases and J by 2 bases, with 14 bases between the two germline ends. Per germline, CDR1 MGHDK and CDR2 SYGVNS. The CDR3 contains 16 residues.

The genes are TRBV19 and TRBJ1-2, with D tentatively TRBD1 (6 bases). The V end was cut by 2 bases, the J end by 8 bases, with 12 bases between. The length of the CDR3 is 13 residues. Germline CDR1 LNHDA, CDR2 SQIVND (reference sequence). CDR3 nucleotide sequence: TGTGCCAGTAGTATAAACAGGGAAGGAGGCTACACCTTC. Translated, it gives CASSINREGGYTF.

The chain has TRBV5-6 and TRBJ2-7; weak D call: TRBD1 (5 bases). Trimming left V 0 bases short and J 3 bases short, with 10 bases between. The CDR3 length is 14 residues. From germline, CDR1 is SGHDT and CDR2 YYEEEE. CDR3 sequence (DNA): TGTGCCAGCAGCTTGGGACAGATCCTCTACGAGCAGTACTTC. Encoded protein: CASSLGQILYEQYF.

The V call is TRBV11-3, the J call TRBJ2-5, with 7 positions matching TRBD2. J was trimmed by 6 bases and V by 5 bases; bases with no gene match: 6. Looked up from germline, CDR1 is SGHNT and CDR2 is YENEEA. This CDR3 has 13 amino acids. The CDR3 sequence: CASSPGGVKTQYF. The DNA of the CDR3 is TGTGCCAGCAGCCCGGGAGGCGTCAAGACCCAGTACTTC.

The chain uses TRBV6-2 or TRBV6-3 and TRBJ1-5; D might be TRBD1 (5 bases). There are 12 residues in the CDR3. Per germline, CDR1 MNHEY and CDR2 SVGEGT. With 5 bases removed from V and 11 bases from J, the gap between germline ends came to 13 bases. The CDR3, as DNA: TGTGCCAGCAGTCTCCTTCGACAGACCCAGCATTTT. This encodes CASSLLRQTQHF.